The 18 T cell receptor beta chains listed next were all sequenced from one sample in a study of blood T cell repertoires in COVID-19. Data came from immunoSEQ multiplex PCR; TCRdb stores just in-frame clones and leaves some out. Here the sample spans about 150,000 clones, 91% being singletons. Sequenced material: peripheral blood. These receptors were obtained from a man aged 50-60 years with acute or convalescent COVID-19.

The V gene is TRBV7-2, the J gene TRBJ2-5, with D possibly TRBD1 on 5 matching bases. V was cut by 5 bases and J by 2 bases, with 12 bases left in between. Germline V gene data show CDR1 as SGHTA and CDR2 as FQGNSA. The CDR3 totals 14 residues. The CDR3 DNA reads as TGTGCCAGCAGCCAGAGCAGGGTTCAAGAGACCCAGTACTTC. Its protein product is CASSQSRVQETQYF.

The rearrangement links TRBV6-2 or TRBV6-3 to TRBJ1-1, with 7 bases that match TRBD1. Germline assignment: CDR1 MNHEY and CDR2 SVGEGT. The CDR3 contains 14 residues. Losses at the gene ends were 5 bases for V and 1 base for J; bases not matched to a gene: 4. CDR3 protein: CASSKGQTNTEAFF. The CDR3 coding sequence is TGTGCCAGCAGTAAGGGACAGACGAACACTGAAGCTTTCTTT.

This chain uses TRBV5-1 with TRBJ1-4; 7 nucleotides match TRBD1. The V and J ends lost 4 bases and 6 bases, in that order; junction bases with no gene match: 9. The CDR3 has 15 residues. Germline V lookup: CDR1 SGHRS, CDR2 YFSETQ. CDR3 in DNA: TGCGCCAGCAGCCAGCAGGGGGAGGTATATGAAAAACTGTTTTTT. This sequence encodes CASSQQGEVYEKLFF.

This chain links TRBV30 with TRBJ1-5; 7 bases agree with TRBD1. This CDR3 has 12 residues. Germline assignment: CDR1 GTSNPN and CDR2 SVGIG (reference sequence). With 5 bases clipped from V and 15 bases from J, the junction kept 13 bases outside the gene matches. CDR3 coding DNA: TGTGCCTGGGGCCGAACGGGACAGCCCGGGCATTTT. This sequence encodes CAWGRTGQPGHF.

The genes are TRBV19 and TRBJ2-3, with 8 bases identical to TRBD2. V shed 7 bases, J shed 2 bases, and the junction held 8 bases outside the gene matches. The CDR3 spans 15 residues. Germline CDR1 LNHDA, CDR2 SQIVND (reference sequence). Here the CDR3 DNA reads TGTGCCAGTAAGCAGGGACTAGGTTTCACAGATACGCAGTATTTT. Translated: CASKQGLGFTDTQYF.

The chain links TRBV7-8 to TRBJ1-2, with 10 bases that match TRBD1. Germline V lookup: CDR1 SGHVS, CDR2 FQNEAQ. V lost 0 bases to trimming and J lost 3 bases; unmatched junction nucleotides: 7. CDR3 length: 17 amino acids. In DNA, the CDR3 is TGTGCCAGCAGCTTAGCCGGGACAGGGGATGGAGACTATGGCTACACCTTC. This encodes CASSLAGTGDGDYGYTF.

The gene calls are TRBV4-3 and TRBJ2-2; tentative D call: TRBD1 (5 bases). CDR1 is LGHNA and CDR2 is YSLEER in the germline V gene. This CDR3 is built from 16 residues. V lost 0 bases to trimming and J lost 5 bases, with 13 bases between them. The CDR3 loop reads CASSQDLGAWTGELFF. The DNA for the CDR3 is TGCGCCAGCAGCCAAGATTTAGGGGCATGGACCGGGGAGCTGTTTTTT.

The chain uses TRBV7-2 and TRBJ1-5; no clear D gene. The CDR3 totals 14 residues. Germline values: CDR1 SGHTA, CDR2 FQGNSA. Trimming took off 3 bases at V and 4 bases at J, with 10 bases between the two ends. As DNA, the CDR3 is TGTGCCAGCAGCTTGGCCCGGGATAATCAGCCCCAGCATTTT. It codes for CASSLARDNQPQHF.

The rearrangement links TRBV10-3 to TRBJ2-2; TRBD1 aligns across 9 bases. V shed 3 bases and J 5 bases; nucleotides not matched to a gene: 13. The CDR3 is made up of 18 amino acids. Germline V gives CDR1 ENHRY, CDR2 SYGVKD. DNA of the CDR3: TGTGCCATCAGTGATATCCCAGGGACAGGGACTATTACCGGGGAGCTGTTTTTT. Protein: CAISDIPGTGTITGELFF.

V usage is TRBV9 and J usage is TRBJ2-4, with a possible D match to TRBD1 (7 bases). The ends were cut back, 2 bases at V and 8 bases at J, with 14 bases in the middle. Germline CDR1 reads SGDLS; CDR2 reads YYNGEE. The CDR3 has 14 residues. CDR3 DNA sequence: TGTGCCAGCAGCGTTGCAGGGGGAGGTGACATTCAGTACTTC. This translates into CASSVAGGGDIQYF. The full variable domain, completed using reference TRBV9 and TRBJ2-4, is DSGVTQTPKHLITATGQRVTLRCSPRSGDLSVYWYQQSLDQGLQFLIQYYNGEERAKGNILERFSAQQFPDLHSELNLSSLELGDSALYFCASSVAGGGDIQYFGAGTRLSVL.

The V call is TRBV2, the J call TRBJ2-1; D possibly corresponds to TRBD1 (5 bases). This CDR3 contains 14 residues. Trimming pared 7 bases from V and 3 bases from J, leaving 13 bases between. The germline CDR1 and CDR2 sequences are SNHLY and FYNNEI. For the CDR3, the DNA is TGTGCCAGCACCGCAGGACAACGCTACAATGAGCAGTTCTTC. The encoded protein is CASTAGQRYNEQFF.

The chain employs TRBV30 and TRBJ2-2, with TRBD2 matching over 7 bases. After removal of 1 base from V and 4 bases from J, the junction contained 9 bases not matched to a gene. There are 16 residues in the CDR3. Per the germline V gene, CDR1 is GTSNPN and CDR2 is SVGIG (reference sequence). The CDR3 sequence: CAWSDRDYPTTGELFF. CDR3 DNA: TGTGCCTGGAGTGATAGGGACTATCCGACCACCGGGGAGCTGTTTTTT.

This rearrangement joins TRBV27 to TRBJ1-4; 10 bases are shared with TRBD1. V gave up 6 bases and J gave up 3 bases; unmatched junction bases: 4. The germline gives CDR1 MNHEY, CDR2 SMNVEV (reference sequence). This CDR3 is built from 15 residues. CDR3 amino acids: CASSRQGASNEKLFF. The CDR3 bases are TGTGCCAGCAGCCGACAGGGGGCCTCTAATGAAAAACTGTTTTTT.

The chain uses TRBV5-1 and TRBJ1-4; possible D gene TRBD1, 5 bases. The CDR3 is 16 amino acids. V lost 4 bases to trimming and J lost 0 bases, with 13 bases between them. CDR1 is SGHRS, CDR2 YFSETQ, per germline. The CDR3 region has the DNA TGCGCCAGCAGCATAGGGGTCAGAGCAACTAATGAAAAACTGTTTTTT. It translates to CASSIGVRATNEKLFF.

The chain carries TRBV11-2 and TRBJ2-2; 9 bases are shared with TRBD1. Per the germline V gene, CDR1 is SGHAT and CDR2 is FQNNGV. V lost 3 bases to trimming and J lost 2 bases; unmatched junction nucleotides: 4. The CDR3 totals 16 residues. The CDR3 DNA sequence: TGTGCCAGCAGCTTTCCGGACAGGGGAAACACCGGGGAGCTGTTTTTT. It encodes CASSFPDRGNTGELFF.

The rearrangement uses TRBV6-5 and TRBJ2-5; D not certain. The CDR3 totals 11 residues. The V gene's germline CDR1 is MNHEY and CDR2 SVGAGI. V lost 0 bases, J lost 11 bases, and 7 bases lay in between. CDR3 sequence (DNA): TGTGCCAGCAGTTACTCGTTAATGCAGTACTTC. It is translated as CASSYSLMQYF.

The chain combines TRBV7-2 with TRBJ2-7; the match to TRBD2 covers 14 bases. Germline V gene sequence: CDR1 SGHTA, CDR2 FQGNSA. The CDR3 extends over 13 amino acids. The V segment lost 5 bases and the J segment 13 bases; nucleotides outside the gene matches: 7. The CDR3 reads CASSGGLAGVYYF. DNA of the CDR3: TGTGCCAGCAGCGGGGGACTAGCGGGAGTTTATTACTTC.

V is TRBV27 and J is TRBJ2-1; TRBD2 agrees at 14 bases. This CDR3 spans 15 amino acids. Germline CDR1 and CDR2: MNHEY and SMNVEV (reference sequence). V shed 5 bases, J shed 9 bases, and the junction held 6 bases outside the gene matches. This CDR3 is CASSLGLAGALEQFF. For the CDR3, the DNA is TGTGCCAGCAGTCTGGGACTAGCGGGAGCGCTTGAGCAGTTCTTC.